This T cell receptor beta chain was observed in a study of T-cell memory formation after mild COVID-19. Study-wide points: Contracting CD4+ clones were located mainly in CM and EM, and CD8+ clones in EMRA. Clonal second-wave expansions that peaked on day 37 had unconfirmed SARS-CoV-2 specificity. Clones that got smaller from day 15 to 85 had even CD4/CD8, while clones growing later tipped toward CD4+.

The germline CDR1 and CDR2 sequences are SGHRS and YFSETQ. The CDR3 length is 16 residues. The J segment lost 4 bases and the V segment lost 4 bases, leaving 5 bases of the junction unmatched. TCRdb redid the calling of the 5' RACE reads with MiXCR, one entry per CDR3 protein. The table lists approximately 450,000 distinct CDR3 sequences, 18% of them singletons. In this sample, this clonotype turned up many times. No antigen is known for it. The V call is TRBV5-1, the J call TRBJ2-1, with TRBD2 matching 13 bases. This clonotype originated in an adult woman who had mild COVID-19 (a few samples of this study predate the infection). Cell type and time point are not known. Material: PBMCs or a T cell subset sorted from them (not recorded which). The CDR3 sequence is CASSPGLAGAYNEQFF. As DNA, the CDR3 is TGCGCCAGCAGCCCTGGACTAGCGGGAGCTTACAATGAGCAGTTCTTC.